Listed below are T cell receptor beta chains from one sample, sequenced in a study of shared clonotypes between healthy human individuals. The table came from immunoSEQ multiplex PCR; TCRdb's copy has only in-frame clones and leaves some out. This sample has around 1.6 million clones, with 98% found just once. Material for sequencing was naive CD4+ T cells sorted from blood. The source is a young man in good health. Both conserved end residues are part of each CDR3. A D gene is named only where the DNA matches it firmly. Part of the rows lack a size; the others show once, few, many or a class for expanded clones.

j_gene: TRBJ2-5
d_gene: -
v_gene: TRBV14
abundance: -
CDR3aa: CASSQQTQETQYF
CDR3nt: TGTGCCAGCAGCCAACAGACACAAGAGACCCAGTACTTC

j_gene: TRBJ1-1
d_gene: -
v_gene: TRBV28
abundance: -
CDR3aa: CASRTPHQNTEAFF
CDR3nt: TGTGCCAGCAGGACGCCCCACCAGAACACTGAAGCTTTCTTT

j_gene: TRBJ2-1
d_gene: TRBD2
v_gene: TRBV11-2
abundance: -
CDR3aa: CASSLAAGGYNEQFF
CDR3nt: TGTGCCAGCAGCTTAGCAGCGGGAGGGTACAATGAGCAGTTCTTC

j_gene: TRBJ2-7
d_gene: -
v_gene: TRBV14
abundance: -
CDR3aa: CASSQITGYEQYF
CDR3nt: TGTGCCAGCAGCCAAATCACGGGCTACGAGCAGTACTTC

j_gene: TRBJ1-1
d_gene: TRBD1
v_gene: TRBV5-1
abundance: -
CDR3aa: CASSLADRDTEAFF
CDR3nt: TGCGCCAGCAGCTTGGCGGACAGGGACACTGAAGCTTTCTTT

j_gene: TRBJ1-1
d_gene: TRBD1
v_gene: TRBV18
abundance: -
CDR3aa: CASSNGTVNTEAFF
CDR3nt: TGTGCCAGCTCAAACGGGACAGTGAACACTGAAGCTTTCTTT

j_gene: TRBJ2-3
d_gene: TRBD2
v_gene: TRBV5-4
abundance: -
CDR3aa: CASSFAGGGTDTQYF
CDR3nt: TGTGCCAGCAGCTTCGCGGGAGGGGGCACAGATACGCAGTATTTT

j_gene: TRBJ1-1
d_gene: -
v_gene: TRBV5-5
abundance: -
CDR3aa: CASSLYTEAFF
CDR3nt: TGTGCCAGCAGCTTGTATACTGAAGCTTTCTTT

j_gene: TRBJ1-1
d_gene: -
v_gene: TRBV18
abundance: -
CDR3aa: CASSKTTLTEAFF
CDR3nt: TGTGCCAGCTCAAAGACAACCCTTACTGAAGCTTTCTTT

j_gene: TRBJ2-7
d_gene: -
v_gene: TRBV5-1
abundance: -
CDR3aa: CASSGQLGYEQYF
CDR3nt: TGCGCCAGCAGCGGACAGTTGGGATACGAGCAGTACTTC

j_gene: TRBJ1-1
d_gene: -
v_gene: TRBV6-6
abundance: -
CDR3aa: CASSYSSDVLTEAFF
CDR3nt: TGTGCCAGCAGTTACTCGAGTGACGTTCTCACTGAAGCTTTCTTT

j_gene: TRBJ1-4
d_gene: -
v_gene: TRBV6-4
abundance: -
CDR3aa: CASSDPHCNRLVFF
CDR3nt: TGTGCCAGCAGTGACCCCCATTGCAACCGGCTAGTGTTTTTT

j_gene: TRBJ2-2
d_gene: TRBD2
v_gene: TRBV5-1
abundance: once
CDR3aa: CASSFGLAGEDTGELFF
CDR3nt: TGCGCCAGCAGCTTTGGACTAGCGGGAGAGGATACCGGGGAGCTGTTTTTT

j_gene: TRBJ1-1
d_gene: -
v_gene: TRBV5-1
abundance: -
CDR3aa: CASSSQGNTEAFF
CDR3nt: TGCGCCAGCAGCTCCCAAGGGAACACTGAAGCTTTCTTT

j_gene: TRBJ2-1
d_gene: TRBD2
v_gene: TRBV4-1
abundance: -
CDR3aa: CASSQEGLAGGGSYNEQFF
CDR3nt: TGCGCCAGCAGCCAAGAAGGACTAGCGGGAGGTGGATCCTACAATGAGCAGTTCTTC

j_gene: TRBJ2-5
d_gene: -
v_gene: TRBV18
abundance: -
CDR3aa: CASSPLGDQETQYF
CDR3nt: TGTGCCAGCTCACCATTGGGGGATCAAGAGACCCAGTACTTC

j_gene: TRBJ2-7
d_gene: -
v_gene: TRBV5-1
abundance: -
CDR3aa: CASHDVGITYEQYF
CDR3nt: TGCGCCAGCCACGACGTGGGTATAACCTACGAGCAGTACTTC

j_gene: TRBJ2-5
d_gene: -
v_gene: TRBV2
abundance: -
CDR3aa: CASREAGKTQYF
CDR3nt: TGTGCCAGCCGAGAGGCCGGGAAGACCCAGTACTTC

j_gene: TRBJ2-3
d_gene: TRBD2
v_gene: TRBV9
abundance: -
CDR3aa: CASSVEGSGRTDTQYF
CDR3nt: TGTGCCAGCAGCGTAGAGGGAAGCGGGAGAACAGATACGCAGTATTTT

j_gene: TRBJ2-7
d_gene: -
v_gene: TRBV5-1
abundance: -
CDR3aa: CASSLEAGGSYEQYF
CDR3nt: TGCGCCAGCAGCTTGGAGGCGGGTGGGTCCTACGAGCAGTACTTC

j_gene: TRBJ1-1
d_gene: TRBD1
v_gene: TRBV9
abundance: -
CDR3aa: CASSAQTGLNTEAFF
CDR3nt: TGTGCCAGCAGCGCCCAGACAGGGCTGAACACTGAAGCTTTCTTT

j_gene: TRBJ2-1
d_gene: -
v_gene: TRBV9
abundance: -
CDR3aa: CASSVETRSSYNEQFF
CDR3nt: TGTGCCAGCAGCGTAGAGACACGGAGCTCCTACAATGAGCAGTTCTTC

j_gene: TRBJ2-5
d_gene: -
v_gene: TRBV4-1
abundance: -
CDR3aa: CASSQGQGKETQYF
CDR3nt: TGCGCCAGCAGCCAAGGGCAGGGTAAAGAGACCCAGTACTTC

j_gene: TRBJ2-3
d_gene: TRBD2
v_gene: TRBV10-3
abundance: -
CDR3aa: CAISGLGGRGTDTQYF
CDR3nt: TGTGCCATCAGTGGTCTCGGCGGGAGGGGCACAGATACGCAGTATTTT

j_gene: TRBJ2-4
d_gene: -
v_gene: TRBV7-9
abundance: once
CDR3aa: CASSSPQLGKNIQYF
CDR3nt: TGTGCCAGCAGCTCACCCCAGCTGGGCAAAAACATTCAGTACTTC

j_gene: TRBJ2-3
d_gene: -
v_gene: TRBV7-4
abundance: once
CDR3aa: CASSSDVLVFTDTQYF
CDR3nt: TGTGCCAGCAGCTCCGACGTACTAGTCTTCACAGATACGCAGTATTTT

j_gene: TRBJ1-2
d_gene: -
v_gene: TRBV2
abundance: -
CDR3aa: CASSPVRQVYGYTF
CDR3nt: TGTGCCAGCTCCCCAGTTCGACAGGTCTATGGCTACACCTTC

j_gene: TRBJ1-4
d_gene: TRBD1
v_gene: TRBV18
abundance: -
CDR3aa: CASSRGQGYPSPMESHNEKLFF
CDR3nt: TGTGCCAGCTCACGTGGACAGGGGTATCCGAGTCCCATGGAATCGCATAATGAAAAACTGTTTTTT

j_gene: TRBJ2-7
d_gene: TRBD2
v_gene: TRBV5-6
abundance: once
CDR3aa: CASSFPSGPYEQYF
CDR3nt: TGTGCCAGCAGCTTCCCTAGCGGCCCCTACGAGCAGTACTTC

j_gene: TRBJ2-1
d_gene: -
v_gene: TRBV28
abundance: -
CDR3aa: CASSRVGLSSYNEQFF
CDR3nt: TGTGCCAGCAGTCGGGTAGGCCTAAGCTCCTACAATGAGCAGTTCTTC

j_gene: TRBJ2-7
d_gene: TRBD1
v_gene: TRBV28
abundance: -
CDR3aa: CASSLTGWGEQYF
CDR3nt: TGTGCCAGCAGTTTGACAGGGTGGGGCGAGCAGTACTTC

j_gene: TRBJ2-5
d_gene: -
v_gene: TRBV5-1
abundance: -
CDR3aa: CASTSGGIQETQYF
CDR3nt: TGCGCCAGCACCTCTGGGGGGATACAAGAGACCCAGTACTTC

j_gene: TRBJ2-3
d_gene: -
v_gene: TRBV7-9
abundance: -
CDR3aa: CASSLVSGTVKDTQYF
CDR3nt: TGTGCCAGCAGCTTAGTTAGCGGCACAGTAAAAGATACGCAGTATTTT

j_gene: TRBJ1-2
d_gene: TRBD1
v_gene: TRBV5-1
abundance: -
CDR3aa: CASSLGRDSRTYTF
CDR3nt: TGCGCCAGCAGCTTGGGTCGGGACAGCCGTACCTACACCTTC

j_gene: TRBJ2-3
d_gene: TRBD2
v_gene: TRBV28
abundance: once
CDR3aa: CASSPRQGLGTDTQYF
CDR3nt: TGTGCCAGCAGTCCTCGCCAGGGACTAGGCACAGATACGCAGTATTTT

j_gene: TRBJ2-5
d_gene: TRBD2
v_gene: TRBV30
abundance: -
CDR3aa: CAWSAQGAGGPQETQYF
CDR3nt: TGTGCCTGGAGTGCTCAGGGAGCGGGAGGGCCTCAAGAGACCCAGTACTTC

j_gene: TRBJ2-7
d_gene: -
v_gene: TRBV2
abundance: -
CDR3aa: CASSAEGFEQYF
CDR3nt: TGTGCCAGCAGTGCGGAGGGGTTTGAGCAGTACTTC

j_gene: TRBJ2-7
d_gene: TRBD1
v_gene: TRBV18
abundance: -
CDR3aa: CASSPWTGPDEQYF
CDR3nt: TGTGCCAGCTCACCATGGACAGGGCCCGACGAGCAGTACTTC

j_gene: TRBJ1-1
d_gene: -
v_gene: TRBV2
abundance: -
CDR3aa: CASSYRVNTEAFF
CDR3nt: TGTGCCAGCAGCTACAGGGTGAACACTGAAGCTTTCTTT

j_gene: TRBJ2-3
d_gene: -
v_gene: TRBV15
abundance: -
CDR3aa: CATSRAGAQADTQYF
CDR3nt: TGTGCCACCAGCAGAGCGGGGGCGCAGGCAGATACGCAGTATTTT

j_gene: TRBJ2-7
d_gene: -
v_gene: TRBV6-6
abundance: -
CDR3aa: CASSYMGQDVYEQYF
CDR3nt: TGTGCCAGCAGTTATATGGGGCAGGACGTCTACGAGCAGTACTTC

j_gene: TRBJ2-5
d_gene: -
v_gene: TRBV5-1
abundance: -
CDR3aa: CASSPGTVEETQYF
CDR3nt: TGCGCCAGCAGCCCCGGGACGGTGGAGGAGACCCAGTACTTC

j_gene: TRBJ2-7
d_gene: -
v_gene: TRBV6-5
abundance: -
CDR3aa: CASSATGLPSYEQYF
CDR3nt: TGTGCCAGCAGTGCAACGGGACTGCCCTCCTACGAGCAGTACTTC

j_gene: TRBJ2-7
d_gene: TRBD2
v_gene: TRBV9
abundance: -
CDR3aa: CASSSHLAGAYDEQYF
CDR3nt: TGTGCCAGCAGCTCCCATCTAGCGGGAGCTTATGACGAGCAGTACTTC

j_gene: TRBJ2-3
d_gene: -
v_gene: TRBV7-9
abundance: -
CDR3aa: CASSLGGRGAAVTDTQYF
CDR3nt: TGTGCCAGCAGCTTAGGGGGCCGAGGGGCAGCCGTAACAGATACGCAGTATTTT

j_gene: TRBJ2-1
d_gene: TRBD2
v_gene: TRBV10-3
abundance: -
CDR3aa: CATSSGTTDYEQFF
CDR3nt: TGTGCCACCAGTAGCGGGACCACCGACTATGAGCAGTTCTTC

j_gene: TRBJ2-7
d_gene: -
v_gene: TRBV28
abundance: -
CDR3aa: CASREEPSSYEQYF
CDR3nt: TGTGCCAGCAGAGAGGAACCGAGCTCCTACGAGCAGTACTTC

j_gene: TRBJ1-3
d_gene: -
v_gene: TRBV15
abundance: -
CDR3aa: CATSRDTTDTIYF
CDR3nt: TGTGCCACCAGCAGAGATACGACCGACACCATATATTTT

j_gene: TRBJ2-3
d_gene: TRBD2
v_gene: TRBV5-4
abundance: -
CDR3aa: CASSRGTTGTDTQYF
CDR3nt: TGTGCCAGCAGCCGGGGGACTACCGGCACAGATACGCAGTATTTT

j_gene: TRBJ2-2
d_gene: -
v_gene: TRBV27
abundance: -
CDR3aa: CASSSIGGGTHSNTGELFF
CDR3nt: TGTGCCAGCAGCTCCATTGGGGGTGGGACACATTCGAACACCGGGGAGCTGTTTTTT

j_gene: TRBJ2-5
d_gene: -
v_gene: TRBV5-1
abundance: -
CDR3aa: CASSLGEETQYF
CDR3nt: TGCGCCAGCAGCTTAGGGGAAGAGACCCAGTACTTC

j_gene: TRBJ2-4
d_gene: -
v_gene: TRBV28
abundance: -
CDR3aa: CASRPIRGVKNIQYF
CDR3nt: TGTGCCAGCAGGCCCATTCGAGGGGTCAAAAACATTCAGTACTTC

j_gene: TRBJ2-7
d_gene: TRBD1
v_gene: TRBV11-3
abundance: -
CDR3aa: CASSARQGDEQYF
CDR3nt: TGTGCCAGCAGCGCCCGACAGGGGGACGAGCAGTACTTC

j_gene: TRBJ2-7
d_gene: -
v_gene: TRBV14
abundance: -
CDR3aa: CASSQVNDLYEQYF
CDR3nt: TGTGCCAGCAGCCAAGTTAACGATCTGTACGAGCAGTACTTC

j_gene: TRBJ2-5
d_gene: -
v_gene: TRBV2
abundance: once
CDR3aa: CASSLKETQYF
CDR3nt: TGTGCCAGCAGTCTGAAAGAGACCCAGTACTTC